Listed below are T cell receptor beta chains from one sample, sequenced in a study of Graves' ophthalmopathy and Graves' hyperthyroidism. Via MiXCR, TCRdb re-called the multiplex PCR reads, giving one row per CDR3 protein. Of fewer than 600,000 distinct CDR3 sequences in the sample, 13% to 15% are singletons; the top ten hold more than 8.5%. What was sequenced was blood. All receptors derive from a woman aged 25 to 45 with Graves' ophthalmopathy. CDR3s include the opening cysteine and the closing phenylalanine or tryptophan. The D gene is left open where the match is weak. Clone size is stated in some rows and not others, as once, few, many or a class when expanded.

CDR3aa,CDR3nt,d_gene,len,j_gene,v_gene,abundance
CASSIYQGYTF,TGTGCCAGCAGTATTTACCAGGGCTACACCTTC,.,11,TRBJ1-2,TRBV12-3/TRBV12-4,many
CASSRGTVEKEQYF,TGCGCCAGCAGCCGGGGGACAGTGGAGAAGGAGCAGTACTTC,.,14,TRBJ2-7,TRBV5-1,few
CASSYSGGLQETQYF,TGTGCCAGCAGTTACTCTGGAGGCCTACAAGAGACCCAGTACTTC,.,15,TRBJ2-5,TRBV6-5,many
CASSHMGVNTEAFF,TGTGCCAGCAGCCATATGGGGGTGAACACTGAAGCTTTCTTT,.,14,TRBJ1-1,TRBV27,many
CAITLEGGTEAFF,TGTGCCATCACCTTGGAGGGAGGAACTGAAGCTTTCTTT,.,13,TRBJ1-1,TRBV10-3,many
CASSLAGGDEQYF,TGTGCCAGCAGTTTAGCGGGAGGGGACGAGCAGTACTTC,TRBD2,13,TRBJ2-7,TRBV28,many
CASSYESPNSPLHF,TGTGCCAGCAGTTACGAGTCTCCCAATTCACCCCTCCACTTT,.,14,TRBJ1-6,TRBV6-5,many
CASTYGAEAFF,TGTGCCAGCACCTACGGTGCTGAAGCTTTCTTT,.,11,TRBJ1-1,TRBV6-1,many
CASSTPLGQGLYEQYF,TGTGCCAGCAGCACTCCCTTGGGGCAGGGGCTCTACGAGCAGTACTTC,.,16,TRBJ2-7,TRBV11-2,many
CSARRVAGPYEQYF,TGCAGTGCCCGGCGAGTAGCGGGACCTTACGAGCAGTACTTC,TRBD2,14,TRBJ2-7,TRBV20-1,few
CAWSAGTPGAGELFF,TGTGCCTGGAGCGCTGGGACCCCGGGGGCCGGGGAGCTGTTTTTT,.,15,TRBJ2-2,TRBV30,.
CASSLEGGRNGYTF,TGTGCCAGCAGCTTAGAAGGGGGAAGAAATGGCTACACCTTC,.,14,TRBJ1-2,TRBV7-2,many
CASKPGQGGYGYTF,TGTGCCAGCAAGCCGGGACAGGGGGGGTATGGCTACACCTTC,TRBD1,14,TRBJ1-2,TRBV6-4,many
CASSDQGQRVPYGYTF,TGTGCCAGCAGTGATCAGGGACAGAGAGTACCCTATGGCTACACCTTC,TRBD1,16,TRBJ1-2,TRBV6-1,many
CASSLILGRTNYGYTF,TGTGCCAGCAGCTTAATATTGGGACGGACTAACTATGGCTACACCTTC,.,16,TRBJ1-2,TRBV11-3,many
CASAGDPNTEAFF,TGTGCCAGCGCAGGGGATCCAAACACTGAAGCTTTCTTT,.,13,TRBJ1-1,TRBV11-1,.
CASRRTLGSYSGNTIYF,TGTGCCAGCAGACGAACCCTGGGCAGCTACTCTGGAAACACCATATATTTT,.,17,TRBJ1-3,TRBV11-1,.
CASSYRTAQLHEQYF,TGTGCCAGCAGTTACCGGACAGCGCAGCTCCACGAGCAGTACTTC,.,15,TRBJ2-7,TRBV6-5,many
CSAKGEGPSDEPQHF,TGCAGTGCAAAGGGTGAGGGGCCCTCAGATGAGCCCCAGCATTTT,.,15,TRBJ1-5,TRBV20-1,many
CASSPDGWTGRTEAFF,TGTGCCAGCAGTCCCGACGGATGGACAGGGCGAACTGAAGCTTTCTTT,TRBD1,16,TRBJ1-1,TRBV6-1,.
CATRTPVGELFF,TGTGCCACTAGGACCCCGGTCGGGGAGCTGTTTTTT,.,12,TRBJ2-2,TRBV6-4,many
CATSRDKRDAGELFF,TGTGCCACCAGCAGAGATAAAAGGGACGCCGGGGAGCTGTTTTTT,.,15,TRBJ2-2,TRBV15,few
CASSVGGVETQYF,TGTGCCAGCAGCGTAGGCGGTGTAGAGACCCAGTACTTC,.,13,TRBJ2-5,TRBV9,.
CASSLGKENTIYF,TGTGCCAGCAGTTTGGGAAAGGAGAACACCATATATTTT,.,13,TRBJ1-3,TRBV28,.
CATSRGDRVYEQYF,TGTGCCACCAGCAGGGGAGACAGGGTTTACGAGCAGTACTTC,TRBD1,14,TRBJ2-7,TRBV15,many
CASSPRGMRNQPQHF,TGTGCCAGCAGTCCCAGGGGCATGCGCAATCAGCCCCAGCATTTT,.,15,TRBJ1-5,TRBV12-3/TRBV12-4,many
CASCTRGACSGELFF,TGTGCCAGCTGTACCCGGGGGGCTTGCAGCGGGGAGCTGTTTTTT,.,15,TRBJ2-2,TRBV5-6,.
CASSQEYRPYSNQPQHF,TGCGCCAGCAGCCAAGAGTACAGGCCCTATAGCAATCAGCCCCAGCATTTT,.,17,TRBJ1-5,TRBV4-1,many
CATSRDKGGANTGELFF,TGTGCCACCAGCAGAGATAAGGGGGGAGCGAACACCGGGGAGCTGTTTTTT,.,17,TRBJ2-2,TRBV15,few
CASSYGRQETQYF,TGTGCCAGCAGTTACGGAAGGCAAGAGACCCAGTACTTC,.,13,TRBJ2-5,TRBV6-2/TRBV6-3,many
CASSLQGNQPQHF,TGTGCCAGCAGTTTACAGGGAAATCAGCCCCAGCATTTT,.,13,TRBJ1-5,TRBV7-2,many
CAISEFWTAINQPQHF,TGTGCCATCAGTGAATTTTGGACGGCCATCAATCAGCCCCAGCATTTT,.,16,TRBJ1-5,TRBV10-3,many
CASRSPGRPTDTQYF,TGTGCCAGCAGATCTCCGGGACGCCCGACGGATACGCAGTATTTT,.,15,TRBJ2-3,TRBV6-1,many
CASSLRDRGYTF,TGTGCCAGCAGCTTAAGGGACAGGGGCTACACCTTC,TRBD1,12,TRBJ1-2,TRBV7-2,many
CASSHWTENTGELFF,TGTGCCAGCAGCCACTGGACAGAGAACACCGGGGAGCTGTTTTTT,.,15,TRBJ2-2,TRBV13,many
CASSYSARGSYNSPLHF,TGTGCCAGCAGTTACTCCGCGAGGGGCTCCTATAATTCACCCCTCCACTTT,.,17,TRBJ1-6,TRBV6-5,.
CASSPKTSGSSYEQYF,TGTGCCAGCAGCCCGAAGACTAGCGGGAGTTCCTACGAGCAGTACTTC,TRBD2,16,TRBJ2-7,TRBV7-6,many
CASTNRGIQTYEQYF,TGTGCCAGTACCAATCGGGGAATCCAAACCTACGAGCAGTACTTC,.,15,TRBJ2-7,TRBV19,many
CASTKGTSGGSNTGELFF,TGTGCCAGCACCAAGGGCACTAGCGGGGGTTCAAACACCGGGGAGCTGTTTTTT,TRBD2,18,TRBJ2-2,TRBV6-2/TRBV6-3,once
CSAGQELNTEAFF,TGCAGCGCCGGACAGGAGCTGAACACTGAAGCTTTCTTT,TRBD1,13,TRBJ1-1,TRBV29-1,many
CASSSDSLSNQPQHF,TGTGCCAGCAGTTCGGACAGCTTAAGCAATCAGCCCCAGCATTTT,.,15,TRBJ1-5,TRBV12-3/TRBV12-4,many
CASSLVAGGGGTTEAFF,TGTGCCAGCAGCTTAGTGGCAGGGGGCGGCGGAACCACTGAAGCTTTCTTT,TRBD1,17,TRBJ1-1,TRBV7-8,many
CASSTGLAYEQYF,TGTGCCAGCAGTACGGGACTAGCGTACGAGCAGTACTTC,TRBD2,13,TRBJ2-7,TRBV6-1,few
CASSAFSKETQYF,TGTGCCAGCAGCGCTTTTTCCAAAGAGACCCAGTACTTC,.,13,TRBJ2-5,TRBV2,.
CASRPGLNYGYTF,TGTGCCAGCAGACCGGGACTCAACTATGGCTACACCTTC,.,13,TRBJ1-2,TRBV6-2/TRBV6-3,many
CASTPGSANTGELFF,TGTGCCAGCACCCCCGGCTCGGCGAACACCGGGGAGCTGTTTTTT,.,15,TRBJ2-2,TRBV12-3/TRBV12-4,many
CAGTSGNGETQYF,TGTGCCGGGACCTCAGGGAATGGAGAGACCCAGTACTTC,.,13,TRBJ2-5,TRBV28,many
CASSATGGLREQYF,TGTGCCAGCAGCGCCACAGGGGGCCTCCGCGAGCAGTACTTC,TRBD1,14,TRBJ2-7,TRBV12-3/TRBV12-4,.
CAGSFKPGLGNSPLHF,TGTGCCGGCAGTTTTAAGCCGGGCCTGGGGAATTCACCCCTCCACTTT,.,16,TRBJ1-6,TRBV12-3/TRBV12-4,many
CASRPGLAVQETQYF,TGTGCCAGCAGACCAGGACTAGCGGTCCAAGAGACCCAGTACTTC,TRBD2,15,TRBJ2-5,TRBV2,few